These T cell receptor beta chains were read from a single sample in a study of early T cells in non-severe SARS-CoV-2 infection. One entry per CDR3 protein results from TCRdb running MiXCR on the 5' RACE reads. Of about 130,000 distinct CDR3 sequences listed, about 15% were seen once; the top ten hold roughly a fifth. The material sequenced was whole blood. The source is an adult who was a healthcare worker with PCR-confirmed SARS-CoV-2 infection or an uninfected control (not recorded which). CDR3s include the opening cysteine and the closing phenylalanine or tryptophan. The D gene is left open where the match is weak. Clone size is stated in some rows and not others, as once, few, many or a class when expanded.

V: TRBV5-1; D: NA; size: few; J: TRBJ1-1; DNA: TGCGCCAGCAGCGTACAGGTGGAAAACACTGAAGCTTTCTTT; CDR3: CASSVQVENTEAFF
V: TRBV7-6; D: NA; size: few; J: TRBJ2-1; DNA: TGTGCCAGCAGCTTTTACCCGGGCGCTCAATCCTACAATGAGCAGTTCTTC; CDR3: CASSFYPGAQSYNEQFF
V: TRBV7-9; D: NA; size: few; J: TRBJ1-2; DNA: TGTGCCAGCAGCCTGGACAGTTTCGGCTACACCTTC; CDR3: CASSLDSFGYTF
V: TRBV29-1; D: TRBD2; size: NA; J: TRBJ2-5; DNA: TGCAGCGGAGGCTACGGGGGAGGGGAGACCCAGTACTTC; CDR3: CSGGYGGGETQYF
V: TRBV20-1; D: TRBD2; size: many; J: TRBJ2-1; DNA: TGCAGTGCTAGGGCTGGAGTCACGGGGGGTGGCAATGAGCAGTTCTTC; CDR3: CSARAGVTGGGNEQFF
V: TRBV12-5; D: NA; size: NA; J: TRBJ2-3; DNA: TGTGCTAGTGGTCACCGGCCAGATACGCAGTATTTT; CDR3: CASGHRPDTQYF
V: TRBV30; D: NA; size: NA; J: TRBJ1-1; DNA: TGTGCCTGGATGCTCTACACTGAAGCTTTCTTT; CDR3: CAWMLYTEAFF
V: TRBV7-8; D: NA; size: NA; J: TRBJ2-6; DNA: TGTGCCAGCAGCAAGCCCAGGGGTCCAGGGGCCAACGTCCTGACTTTC; CDR3: CASSKPRGPGANVLTF
V: TRBV7-9; D: TRBD1; size: NA; J: TRBJ1-2; DNA: TGTGCCAGCAGCTTAAGGCAGGGGGCATATGGCTACACCTTC; CDR3: CASSLRQGAYGYTF
V: TRBV6-1; D: TRBD1; size: NA; J: TRBJ2-7; DNA: TGTGCCACCGCGGGTTGGACAGGGGGTAGGAACGAGCAGTACTTC; CDR3: CATAGWTGGRNEQYF
V: TRBV20-1; D: NA; size: few; J: TRBJ2-7; DNA: TGCAGTGCCCTTCGTGGCGACGTACCCTACGAGCAGTACTTC; CDR3: CSALRGDVPYEQYF
V: TRBV20-1; D: TRBD1; size: NA; J: TRBJ2-7; DNA: TGCAGTGCTCGATTTTCGGGACAGGGGTACGAGCAGTACTTC; CDR3: CSARFSGQGYEQYF
V: TRBV7-9; D: NA; size: NA; J: TRBJ2-3; DNA: TGTGCCAGCAGCTTAGTGTCGGGTAGCACAGATACGCAGTATTTT; CDR3: CASSLVSGSTDTQYF
V: TRBV10-3; D: NA; size: NA; J: TRBJ1-5; DNA: TGTGCCATCAGTGAGTCGGGGGGTGGTCAGCCCCAGCATTTT; CDR3: CAISESGGGQPQHF
V: TRBV25-1; D: NA; size: NA; J: TRBJ1-6; DNA: TGTGCCAGCAGTGCCTGGGGAGGGGCACCCCTCCACTTT; CDR3: CASSAWGGAPLHF
V: TRBV23-1; D: NA; size: NA; J: TRBJ2-2; DNA: TGCGCCAGCAGTCAATCTACAGAGTCTATTTTTCCCGGGGAGCTGTTTTTT; CDR3: CASSQSTESIFPGELFF
V: TRBV7-2; D: TRBD2; size: NA; J: TRBJ2-2; DNA: TGTGCCAGCAGCACTTCAGCGGGAAGCACCGGGGAGCTGTTTTTT; CDR3: CASSTSAGSTGELFF
V: TRBV5-1; D: NA; size: few; J: TRBJ1-2; DNA: TGCGCCAGCAGCTTGACGACAGGCTATGGCTACACCTTC; CDR3: CASSLTTGYGYTF
V: TRBV11-2; D: NA; size: few; J: TRBJ2-1; DNA: TGTGCCAGCAGCCCCGCCACATTCTCTTCCCGTACCCCCGGTGATGAGCAGTTCTTC; CDR3: CASSPATFSSRTPGDEQFF
V: TRBV6-6; D: NA; size: few; J: TRBJ1-2; DNA: TGTGCCAGCAGTTACTCGAGTCCTTCTAACTATGGCTACACCTTC; CDR3: CASSYSSPSNYGYTF
V: TRBV7-9; D: NA; size: few; J: TRBJ1-1; DNA: TGTGCCAGCAGCCTCTCAGGGGCGGGTTCAAACGCTGAAGCTTTCTTT; CDR3: CASSLSGAGSNAEAFF
V: TRBV18; D: NA; size: NA; J: TRBJ1-5; DNA: TGTGCCAGCTCACAGACAGAAAATCAGCCCCAGCATTTT; CDR3: CASSQTENQPQHF
V: TRBV12-3/TRBV12-4; D: TRBD1; size: few; J: TRBJ1-1; DNA: TGTGCCAGCGGTGACGGACAGGGGACTTTGAACACTGAAGCTTTCTTT; CDR3: CASGDGQGTLNTEAFF
V: TRBV5-5; D: TRBD1; size: many; J: TRBJ2-1; DNA: TGTGCCAGCAGCTTGGAGACAGGGCCTTACAATGAGCAGTTCTTC; CDR3: CASSLETGPYNEQFF
V: TRBV7-9; D: NA; size: NA; J: TRBJ2-7; DNA: TGTGCCAGCAGCGATACGACCGTCTCCTACGAGCAGTACTTC; CDR3: CASSDTTVSYEQYF
V: TRBV29-1; D: TRBD2; size: NA; J: TRBJ2-2; DNA: TGCAGCGGGATAGCGGGGGTCACGGGTACCGGGGAGCTGTTTTTT; CDR3: CSGIAGVTGTGELFF
V: TRBV20-1; D: NA; size: NA; J: TRBJ2-5; DNA: TGCAGTGCTAGAGCGGACAGTGGCGAGACCCAGTACTTC; CDR3: CSARADSGETQYF
V: TRBV20-1; D: NA; size: few; J: TRBJ1-1; DNA: TGCAGTGCTAGAATTAACACTGAAGCTTTCTTT; CDR3: CSARINTEAFF
V: TRBV2; D: NA; size: NA; J: TRBJ2-1; DNA: TGTGCCAGCAGTGAAGGTGTATTGGGGCAGTTCTTC; CDR3: CASSEGVLGQFF
V: TRBV5-1; D: TRBD1; size: few; J: TRBJ1-2; DNA: TGCGCCAGCAGCGCAGGGGGCACTACTAACTATGGCTACACCTTC; CDR3: CASSAGGTTNYGYTF
V: TRBV11-2; D: NA; size: many; J: TRBJ2-1; DNA: TGTGCCAGCAGCTCCCCCCTGCGAGGGTCCGGTGAGCAGTTCTTC; CDR3: CASSSPLRGSGEQFF
V: TRBV3-1; D: NA; size: many; J: TRBJ1-6; DNA: TGTGCCAGCAGCCAGGTATGGGACTCTGCTTCACCCCTCCACTTT; CDR3: CASSQVWDSASPLHF
V: TRBV28; D: NA; size: few; J: TRBJ2-7; DNA: TGTGCCAGCGGGCCGCGGAACGAGCAGTACTTC; CDR3: CASGPRNEQYF
V: TRBV7-9; D: NA; size: few; J: TRBJ2-7; DNA: TGTGCCAGCAGCTTACGAGCAGGCGAGCAGTACTTC; CDR3: CASSLRAGEQYF
V: TRBV10-3; D: TRBD1; size: few; J: TRBJ2-7; DNA: TGTGCCATTTCCGGGACAGGAACCTACGAGCAGTACTTC; CDR3: CAISGTGTYEQYF
V: TRBV25-1; D: NA; size: once; J: TRBJ1-5; DNA: TGTGCCAGCAGTGAAGAGACCCCAGGCCAGCCCCAGCATTTT; CDR3: CASSEETPGQPQHF
V: TRBV7-9; D: NA; size: few; J: TRBJ2-6; DNA: TGTGCCAGCAGCGGGTATACGGGGCGCGAGACTATTGCTCCCGGGGCCAACGTCCTGACTTTC; CDR3: CASSGYTGRETIAPGANVLTF
V: TRBV29-1; D: NA; size: many; J: TRBJ2-5; DNA: TGCAGCGTTGAAGTAGAGACCCAGTACTTC; CDR3: CSVEVETQYF
V: TRBV10-3; D: TRBD2; size: once; J: TRBJ2-5; DNA: TGTGCCATCAGTGAGTCGAGTTTAGCGGGACCTGAAGAGACCCAGTACTTC; CDR3: CAISESSLAGPEETQYF
V: TRBV4-1; D: NA; size: few; J: TRBJ1-1; DNA: TGCGCCAGCAGTACCTCCGGGTCTCGGGTTGAAGCTTTCTTT; CDR3: CASSTSGSRVEAFF